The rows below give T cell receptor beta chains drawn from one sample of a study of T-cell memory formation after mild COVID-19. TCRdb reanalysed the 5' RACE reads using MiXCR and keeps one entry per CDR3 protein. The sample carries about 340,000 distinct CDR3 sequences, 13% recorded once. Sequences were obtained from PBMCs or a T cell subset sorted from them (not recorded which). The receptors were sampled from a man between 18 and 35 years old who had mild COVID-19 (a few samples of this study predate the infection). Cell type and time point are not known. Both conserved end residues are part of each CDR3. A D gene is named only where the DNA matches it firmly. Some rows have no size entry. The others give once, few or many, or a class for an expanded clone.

CDR3 DNA: TGCGCCAGCAGTGTAGACACCGCGCAGCAGTTCTTC
CDR3 protein: CASSVDTAQQFF
V gene: TRBV10-2
J gene: TRBJ2-1
CDR3 length: 12
clone size: many
D gene: -

CDR3 DNA: TGTGCCAGCTCACCACCGGAGTCCTACAATGAGCAGTTCTTC
CDR3 protein: CASSPPESYNEQFF
V gene: TRBV18
J gene: TRBJ2-1
CDR3 length: 14
clone size: few
D gene: -

CDR3 DNA: TGTGCCAGCAGCCAAGGGGAGGGACTGAACTTT
CDR3 protein: CASSQGEGLNF
V gene: TRBV3-1
J gene: TRBJ1-1
CDR3 length: 11
clone size: -
D gene: -

CDR3 DNA: TGTGCCACCAGCAGAGATCGGGGGGCTGCAGCCTACGAGCAGTACTTC
CDR3 protein: CATSRDRGAAAYEQYF
V gene: TRBV15
J gene: TRBJ2-7
CDR3 length: 16
clone size: many
D gene: -

CDR3 DNA: TGTGCCAGCAGCCAGGCTGGCGGAAATGGCTACACCTTC
CDR3 protein: CASSQAGGNGYTF
V gene: TRBV3-1
J gene: TRBJ1-2
CDR3 length: 13
clone size: few
D gene: -

CDR3 DNA: TGTGCCAGCAGGAGACCGGGACAGAAACCTGGGGCCAACGTCCTGACTTTC
CDR3 protein: CASRRPGQKPGANVLTF
V gene: TRBV11-2
J gene: TRBJ2-6
CDR3 length: 17
clone size: -
D gene: TRBD1

CDR3 DNA: TGCGCCAGCAGCCCCGGGACAGATGCCCTAGGCACTGAAGCTTTCTTT
CDR3 protein: CASSPGTDALGTEAFF
V gene: TRBV5-1
J gene: TRBJ1-1
CDR3 length: 16
clone size: many
D gene: TRBD1

CDR3 DNA: TGTGCCAGCAGCCAGGGCTATCGGACCCGCGTTCTCTTC
CDR3 protein: CASSQGYRTRVLF
V gene: TRBV14
J gene: TRBJ2-1
CDR3 length: 13
clone size: -
D gene: -

CDR3 DNA: TGCGCCAGCAGCCAACTCACGCTGCGGAATAATTCACCCCTCCACTTT
CDR3 protein: CASSQLTLRNNSPLHF
V gene: TRBV4-1
J gene: TRBJ1-6
CDR3 length: 16
clone size: few
D gene: -

CDR3 DNA: TGTGCCAGCAGTCGCGGACGTCCGGGAGGCTATGGCTACACCTTC
CDR3 protein: CASSRGRPGGYGYTF
V gene: TRBV7-9
J gene: TRBJ1-2
CDR3 length: 15
clone size: few
D gene: -

CDR3 DNA: TGTGCCAGCAGTTTACAGGGGGCTAGCTCCTACGAGCAGTACTTC
CDR3 protein: CASSLQGASSYEQYF
V gene: TRBV12-3/TRBV12-4
J gene: TRBJ2-7
CDR3 length: 15
clone size: few
D gene: TRBD1

CDR3 DNA: TGTGCCAGCAGCCCATGGACTAGCGGGGGGGCAGATGAGCAGTTCTTC
CDR3 protein: CASSPWTSGGADEQFF
V gene: TRBV7-2
J gene: TRBJ2-1
CDR3 length: 16
clone size: -
D gene: TRBD2

CDR3 DNA: TGCGCCAGCAGTCGGATAAGCGGCGGTCGGGCCAACGTCCTGACTTTC
CDR3 protein: CASSRISGGRANVLTF
V gene: TRBV4-3
J gene: TRBJ2-6
CDR3 length: 16
clone size: few
D gene: -

CDR3 DNA: TGTGCCAGCAGCTCTTCCCCGGGAGGGAATTTAGAGCAGTTCTTC
CDR3 protein: CASSSSPGGNLEQFF
V gene: TRBV7-9
J gene: TRBJ2-1
CDR3 length: 15
clone size: few
D gene: TRBD2

CDR3 DNA: TGTGCCAGCAGCCCTGACAGGGGAAGAGCTTTCTTT
CDR3 protein: CASSPDRGRAFF
V gene: TRBV7-6
J gene: TRBJ1-1
CDR3 length: 12
clone size: many
D gene: TRBD1

CDR3 DNA: TGCAGCGCCGAGGCTGGAGGGAGTGCCAAAAACATTCAGTACTTC
CDR3 protein: CSAEAGGSAKNIQYF
V gene: TRBV29-1
J gene: TRBJ2-4
CDR3 length: 15
clone size: -
D gene: -

CDR3 DNA: TGTGCTAGTGGTTTGGGGGTGAACACTGAAGCTTTCTTT
CDR3 protein: CASGLGVNTEAFF
V gene: TRBV12-5
J gene: TRBJ1-1
CDR3 length: 13
clone size: -
D gene: -

CDR3 DNA: TGTGCCAGCAGTCCCCCACTTCGACTAGCGGGGGCCCTAGGGACGCAGTATTTT
CDR3 protein: CASSPPLRLAGALGTQYF
V gene: TRBV12-3/TRBV12-4
J gene: TRBJ2-3
CDR3 length: 18
clone size: many
D gene: TRBD2

CDR3 DNA: TGCGCCAGCAGCTTGAAACGGCAGGGCTACGAGCAGTACTTC
CDR3 protein: CASSLKRQGYEQYF
V gene: TRBV5-1
J gene: TRBJ2-7
CDR3 length: 14
clone size: -
D gene: -

CDR3 DNA: TGTGCCAGCAGCCTAGACAACTACTACTATGGCTACACCTTC
CDR3 protein: CASSLDNYYYGYTF
V gene: TRBV2
J gene: TRBJ1-2
CDR3 length: 14
clone size: few
D gene: -

CDR3 DNA: TGCGCCAGCAGCCAGCTACTAGGGGCCACAGATACGCAGTATTTT
CDR3 protein: CASSQLLGATDTQYF
V gene: TRBV4-3
J gene: TRBJ2-3
CDR3 length: 15
clone size: few
D gene: -

CDR3 DNA: TGCGCCAGCTATCCCTACCCGGACAGGGCAAACACTGAAGCTTTCTTT
CDR3 protein: CASYPYPDRANTEAFF
V gene: TRBV5-1
J gene: TRBJ1-1
CDR3 length: 16
clone size: few
D gene: TRBD1

CDR3 DNA: TGCAGCGTTGAGCGGACAGGTACAATACGGACCCAGTACTTC
CDR3 protein: CSVERTGTIRTQYF
V gene: TRBV29-1
J gene: TRBJ2-5
CDR3 length: 14
clone size: -
D gene: TRBD1

CDR3 DNA: TGTGCCAGCAGTACGGGCGCGGGGCTAATCTCCTACGAGCAGTACTTC
CDR3 protein: CASSTGAGLISYEQYF
V gene: TRBV6-5
J gene: TRBJ2-7
CDR3 length: 16
clone size: -
D gene: -

CDR3 DNA: TGTGCCAGCACCCTGACAGGGACCGGGGAGCTGTTTTTT
CDR3 protein: CASTLTGTGELFF
V gene: TRBV12-3/TRBV12-4
J gene: TRBJ2-2
CDR3 length: 13
clone size: -
D gene: TRBD1

CDR3 DNA: TGTGCCACCAGGGCAGGGCCCCAAGAGACCCAGTACTTC
CDR3 protein: CATRAGPQETQYF
V gene: TRBV24-1
J gene: TRBJ2-5
CDR3 length: 13
clone size: few
D gene: -

CDR3 DNA: TGTGCCAGCAGAAACTCCACAGGGACCGGGGAGCTGTTTTTT
CDR3 protein: CASRNSTGTGELFF
V gene: TRBV7-9
J gene: TRBJ2-2
CDR3 length: 14
clone size: -
D gene: -

CDR3 DNA: TGTGCCAGCGGCACGGGACAGGGGACCGGGGAGCTGTTTTTT
CDR3 protein: CASGTGQGTGELFF
V gene: TRBV7-9
J gene: TRBJ2-2
CDR3 length: 14
clone size: -
D gene: TRBD1

CDR3 DNA: TGTGCCAGCAGCTTGGAGGGACAGGGCTATGGCTACACCTTC
CDR3 protein: CASSLEGQGYGYTF
V gene: TRBV7-9
J gene: TRBJ1-2
CDR3 length: 14
clone size: -
D gene: TRBD1

CDR3 DNA: TGTGCCAGCAGCCTAACTAGCAGTGGAGATACGCAGTATTTT
CDR3 protein: CASSLTSSGDTQYF
V gene: TRBV3-1
J gene: TRBJ2-3
CDR3 length: 14
clone size: few
D gene: -

CDR3 DNA: TGCGCCAGCACCCAGACCCCTTCGGAGCAGTACTTC
CDR3 protein: CASTQTPSEQYF
V gene: TRBV23-1
J gene: TRBJ2-7
CDR3 length: 12
clone size: few
D gene: -

CDR3 DNA: TGTGCCAGCAGTTACTCGCGGGGGGCCTACGAGCAGTACTTC
CDR3 protein: CASSYSRGAYEQYF
V gene: TRBV6-6
J gene: TRBJ2-7
CDR3 length: 14
clone size: many
D gene: TRBD2

CDR3 DNA: TGTGCCAGCTCACCACTGGACAGGGACGCGAGCGGGGAGCTGTTTTTT
CDR3 protein: CASSPLDRDASGELFF
V gene: TRBV18
J gene: TRBJ2-2
CDR3 length: 16
clone size: -
D gene: TRBD1

CDR3 DNA: TGTGCCAGCAGCTTTGCTTCAGGGGCTGGGGCCAACGTCCTGACTTTC
CDR3 protein: CASSFASGAGANVLTF
V gene: TRBV7-2
J gene: TRBJ2-6
CDR3 length: 16
clone size: -
D gene: -

CDR3 DNA: TGTGCCAGCAGCTTAGGGTGGACAGCTGGGGCCAACGTCCTGACTTTC
CDR3 protein: CASSLGWTAGANVLTF
V gene: TRBV7-2
J gene: TRBJ2-6
CDR3 length: 16
clone size: -
D gene: -

CDR3 DNA: TGTGCCAGCACCCCATCGCCCCGGCGGGGCTCTGGAAACACCATATATTTT
CDR3 protein: CASTPSPRRGSGNTIYF
V gene: TRBV6-6
J gene: TRBJ1-3
CDR3 length: 17
clone size: -
D gene: -

CDR3 DNA: TGTGCCAGCAGGGTGGGGGCCTACGAGCAGTACTTC
CDR3 protein: CASRVGAYEQYF
V gene: TRBV6-1
J gene: TRBJ2-7
CDR3 length: 12
clone size: -
D gene: -

CDR3 DNA: TGTGCCAGCAGTTTCGGGGCCCCAGATACGCAGTATTTT
CDR3 protein: CASSFGAPDTQYF
V gene: TRBV27
J gene: TRBJ2-3
CDR3 length: 13
clone size: few
D gene: -

CDR3 DNA: TGCGCCAGCAGCCAGGCCGTTAATGAAAAACTGTTTTTT
CDR3 protein: CASSQAVNEKLFF
V gene: TRBV5-1
J gene: TRBJ1-4
CDR3 length: 13
clone size: -
D gene: -

CDR3 DNA: TGTGCCAGCAGCTTAGGAAGTTCTTGGGGTCGGGAGCCCCAGCATTTT
CDR3 protein: CASSLGSSWGREPQHF
V gene: TRBV7-6
J gene: TRBJ1-5
CDR3 length: 16
clone size: -
D gene: -

CDR3 DNA: TGTGCCAGCAGTGATTGGAGCATGAAAACTGAAGCTTTCTTT
CDR3 protein: CASSDWSMKTEAFF
V gene: TRBV2
J gene: TRBJ1-1
CDR3 length: 14
clone size: few
D gene: -

CDR3 DNA: TGCGCCAGCAGCCGGCGGACTAGCGGGGGGGATACAGATACGCAGTATTTT
CDR3 protein: CASSRRTSGGDTDTQYF
V gene: TRBV5-1
J gene: TRBJ2-3
CDR3 length: 17
clone size: many
D gene: TRBD2

CDR3 DNA: TGCGCCAGCAGCGAACAGGGGGAAGGCTACGAGCAGTACTTC
CDR3 protein: CASSEQGEGYEQYF
V gene: TRBV5-1
J gene: TRBJ2-7
CDR3 length: 14
clone size: few
D gene: TRBD1

CDR3 DNA: TGTGCCAGCAGCGTAGCTTACGAGGCCGATACGCAGTATTTT
CDR3 protein: CASSVAYEADTQYF
V gene: TRBV9
J gene: TRBJ2-3
CDR3 length: 14
clone size: few
D gene: -

CDR3 DNA: TGTGCCAGCACCCCACGTGCCGGACCCACAGATACGCAGTATTTT
CDR3 protein: CASTPRAGPTDTQYF
V gene: TRBV7-9
J gene: TRBJ2-3
CDR3 length: 15
clone size: -
D gene: -

CDR3 DNA: TGTGCCAGCAGCTTAATCGGGGCCGGACTAGACTACAATGAGCAGTTCTTC
CDR3 protein: CASSLIGAGLDYNEQFF
V gene: TRBV11-2
J gene: TRBJ2-1
CDR3 length: 17
clone size: few
D gene: TRBD2

CDR3 DNA: TGCGCCAGCAGCACCCGGACAGGGGAAAACATTCAGTACTTC
CDR3 protein: CASSTRTGENIQYF
V gene: TRBV5-1
J gene: TRBJ2-4
CDR3 length: 14
clone size: few
D gene: TRBD1

CDR3 DNA: TGCGCCAGCTCTCTGGTCGAGGGAGACTATGGCTACACCTTC
CDR3 protein: CASSLVEGDYGYTF
V gene: TRBV4-1
J gene: TRBJ1-2
CDR3 length: 14
clone size: -
D gene: -

CDR3 DNA: TGCAGTGCTAGCACCCCGGGACAGACCTACGAGCAGTACTTC
CDR3 protein: CSASTPGQTYEQYF
V gene: TRBV20-1
J gene: TRBJ2-7
CDR3 length: 14
clone size: -
D gene: TRBD1

CDR3 DNA: TGTGCCAGCACCCCAGACAGGAGTCTCCAAGAGACCCAGTACTTC
CDR3 protein: CASTPDRSLQETQYF
V gene: TRBV2
J gene: TRBJ2-5
CDR3 length: 15
clone size: -
D gene: -

CDR3 DNA: TGTGCCAGCAGTGGCCCGGGACTCTCCTTCTCCTACGAGCAGTACTTC
CDR3 protein: CASSGPGLSFSYEQYF
V gene: TRBV6-5
J gene: TRBJ2-7
CDR3 length: 16
clone size: -
D gene: -